A single sample gave rise to the 18 T cell receptor beta chains below, sequenced in a study of cytotoxic CD8 clonotypes in ibrutinib-treated CLL. The repertoire was sequenced with immunoSEQ multiplex PCR; TCRdb's copy has only in-frame clones and lacks some. This table has 60,000 to 95,000 clones, 83% appearing once. Sample: PBMCs, taken after 24 months of ibrutinib treatment. These receptors were collected from a human donor with chronic lymphocytic leukemia.

The V and J genes are TRBV12-5 and TRBJ1-5; D perhaps matches TRBD1 (6 bases). V gave up 8 bases and J gave up 2 bases, with 10 bases separating them. The CDR3 spans 13 residues. The germline V gene encodes CDR1 LGHNT and CDR2 FRNRAP. The CDR3 DNA follows: TGTGCTAGTCAGGGGAGTGGCAATCAGCCCCAGCATTTT. Protein: CASQGSGNQPQHF.

The CDR3: CASSFGWSVTEDTQYF. The DNA for the CDR3 is TGTGCCAGCAGTTTCGGGTGGAGTGTAACAGAAGATACGCAGTATTTT. The chain has TRBV28 and TRBJ2-3; D is unresolved. Germline assignment: CDR1 MDHEN and CDR2 SYDVKM. Trimming cost V 3 bases and J 5 bases, with 18 bases left between them. This CDR3 is 16 amino acids long.

This sequence joins TRBV7-6 and TRBJ2-5; TRBD2 matches at 9 bases. Germline values: CDR1 SGHVS, CDR2 FNYEAQ. The V gene end was trimmed by 5 bases and the J gene end by 5 bases; junction bases not matched to a gene: 12. This CDR3 has 16 residues. The CDR3 sequence: CASSRAAAGGGETQYF. For the CDR3, the DNA is TGTGCCAGCAGCCGAGCTGCGGCGGGAGGGGGGGAGACCCAGTACTTC.

This clone was observed a single time. This sequence joins TRBV6-5 and TRBJ2-5; TRBD1 matches at 9 bases. The J segment lost 8 bases and the V segment lost 4 bases, leaving 8 bases of the junction unmatched. This CDR3 spans 14 amino acids. Germline lookup yields CDR1 MNHEY and CDR2 SVGAGI. The CDR3: CASSSGQGGLTQYF. The CDR3 bases are TGTGCCAGCAGTTCGGGACAGGGTGGGTTAACCCAGTACTTC.

J is TRBJ2-7 and V is TRBV7-2; the D is unclear. With 0 bases removed from V and 5 bases from J, the gap between germline ends came to 8 bases. CDR3 length: 13 amino acids. Germline assignment: CDR1 SGHTA and CDR2 FQGNSA. CDR3 region: CASSLAFLNEQYF. CDR3 DNA: TGTGCCAGCAGCTTAGCGTTTTTGAACGAGCAGTACTTC.

V usage is TRBV28 and J usage is TRBJ1-5; D not certain. Trimming removed 4 bases from V and 5 bases from J, with 12 bases in between. The CDR3 length is 14 residues. Germline CDR1 is MDHEN and CDR2 is SYDVKM. The CDR3 reads CASSWSAGHQPQHF. The CDR3 DNA reads TGTGCCAGCAGTTGGTCAGCTGGACATCAGCCCCAGCATTTT.

This CDR3 is CASSEPSGRVGYNEQFF. DNA for the CDR3: TGTGCCAGCAGTGAGCCTAGCGGGAGAGTGGGTTACAATGAGCAGTTCTTC. This rearrangement joins TRBV25-1 to TRBJ2-1; 10 nucleotides match TRBD2. The CDR3 sequence is 17 residues long. V trimming: 3 bases; J trimming: 4 bases; junction bases outside the gene matches: 9. The V gene's germline CDR1 is MGHDK and CDR2 SYGVNS.

This chain uses TRBV6-6 with TRBJ1-3, with D hard to call. This CDR3 spans 12 amino acids. Germline loops: CDR1 MNHNY, CDR2 SVGAGI (reference sequence). Trimming left V 6 bases short and J 4 bases short, with 7 bases between. CDR3: CASSDGGNTIYF. In DNA form, the CDR3 reads TGTGCCAGCAGCGACGGAGGAAACACCATATATTTT.

J is TRBJ2-3 and V is TRBV7-3; D gene ambiguous. Trimming took off 4 bases at V and 0 bases at J, with 11 bases between the two ends. CDR1 is SGHTA and CDR2 is FQGTGA in the germline V gene. This CDR3 contains 15 residues. In DNA, the CDR3 is TGTGCCAGCAGCTCCTCCCCGACTAGCACAGATACGCAGTATTTT. Residues: CASSSSPTSTDTQYF.

This rearrangement joins TRBV6-6 to TRBJ2-1; D not resolved. CDR3 size: 16 residues. V was shortened by 5 bases and J by 0 bases, with 14 bases between the two germline ends. Looked up from germline, CDR1 is MNHNY and CDR2 is SVGAGI (reference sequence). The chain's CDR3 is CASSHPRSSSYNEQFF. The CDR3 coding sequence is TGTGCCAGCAGTCACCCGCGGTCGAGCTCCTACAATGAGCAGTTCTTC.

The chain carries TRBV14 and TRBJ2-3, with a weak D call TRBD1 (6 bases). This CDR3 region has 17 residues. Trimming pared 0 bases from V and 1 base from J, leaving 14 bases between. Germline lookup yields CDR1 SGHDN and CDR2 FVKESK. CDR3 sequence (DNA): TGTGCCAGCAGCCAAGACACCCGCAGGGGCGGCACAGATACGCAGTATTTT. Protein: CASSQDTRRGGTDTQYF.

The CDR3 loop reads CASRNRDRASPLHF. The CDR3 DNA reads as TGTGCCAGCAGAAACCGGGACAGGGCTTCACCCCTCCACTTT. The chain employs TRBV6-5 and TRBJ1-6, with TRBD1 matching 9 bases. The CDR3 runs 14 residues. The J segment lost 9 bases and the V segment lost 6 bases, leaving 6 bases of the junction unmatched. CDR1 is MNHEY, CDR2 SVGAGI, per germline.

This clone was seen only once. The V call is TRBV5-6, the J call TRBJ2-7; possibly TRBD1 or TRBD2 for D (6 bases each). The CDR3 has 15 amino acids. V lost 1 base, J lost 2 bases, and 13 bases lay in between. CDR1 is SGHDT, CDR2 YYEEEE, per germline. The CDR3 reads CASSLPGAPTYEQYF. The CDR3 bases are TGTGCCAGCAGCTTGCCGGGGGCTCCCACCTACGAGCAGTACTTC. The full variable domain, completed using reference TRBV5-6 and TRBJ2-7, is DAGVTQSPTHLIKTRGQQVTLRCSPKSGHDTVSWYQQALGQGPQFIFQYYEEEERQRGNFPDRFSGHQFPNYSSELNVNALLLGDSALYLCASSLPGAPTYEQYFGPGTRLTVT.

This clone was seen more than once but under ten times. The chain joins TRBV7-2 to TRBJ2-2, with no clear D. This CDR3 is 15 amino acids long. Germline loops: CDR1 SGHTA, CDR2 FQGNSA. V dropped 5 bases and J dropped 3 bases, with 13 bases sitting between them. This CDR3 reads CASSPYRPDTGELFF. Here the CDR3 DNA reads TGTGCCAGCAGCCCATACAGACCGGACACCGGGGAGCTGTTTTTT.

The chain recombines TRBV6-5 with TRBJ2-2; D gene unclear. Germline CDR1 and CDR2: MNHEY and SVGAGI. Trimming took 7 bases from V and 3 from J, leaving 12 bases between them. This CDR3 contains 14 residues. In DNA, the CDR3 is TGTGCCAGCATGCTTAATTGGGACACCGGGGAGCTGTTTTTT. This codes for CASMLNWDTGELFF.

The V gene is TRBV7-9, the J gene TRBJ2-7; D gene uncertain. This CDR3 region has 17 residues. Germline lookup yields CDR1 SEHNR and CDR2 FQNEAQ (reference sequence). V was cut by 1 base and J by 1 base, with 17 bases left in between. The CDR3 spells CASSLELGRTSSYEQYF. The CDR3 DNA follows: TGTGCCAGCAGCTTAGAGTTGGGCCGAACAAGTTCCTACGAGCAGTACTTC.

The chain is built from TRBV2 and TRBJ2-5; D is undetermined. Germline CDR1 reads SNHLY; CDR2 reads FYNNEI. The CDR3 sequence is 13 residues long. The V and J ends lost 3 bases and 1 base respectively, with 6 bases between them. CDR3: CASSDSPQETQYF. Written as DNA, the CDR3 is TGTGCCAGCAGTGACAGCCCCCAAGAGACCCAGTACTTC.

As DNA, the CDR3 is TGTGCCAGTAGTAGACGGACAGGACCCTACGAGCAGTACTTC. Amino acid sequence: CASSRRTGPYEQYF. The rearrangement uses TRBV19 and TRBJ2-7; 7 bases are shared with TRBD1. The CDR3 has 14 residues. V lost 4 bases, J lost 2 bases, and 5 bases stayed unmatched. Germline loops: CDR1 LNHDA, CDR2 SQIVND (reference sequence).